This TCR beta chain was identified in a study of blood T cell repertoires in COVID-19. Study summary: Nucleic acid was either cDNA or gDNA, and it came from T cells, B-cell-depleted T cells, or PBMCs.

V lost 3 bases and J lost 3, with 7 bases in between. The CDR3 is made up of 13 amino acids. The germline CDR1 and CDR2 sequences are SGHDT and YYEEEE. Original methodology: Amplification with reference gene primers provided the estimates of nucleated cell counts. Produced via immunoSEQ multiplex PCR; TCRdb's table is partial and in-frame only. The D gene and trimming were derived from the DNA, and the V and J assignments and clone size from that table. The data show 75,000 to 95,000 clones, with about 87% seen just once and approximately 4.2% held by the top ten. The specimen sequenced was peripheral blood. The V gene is TRBV5-6, the J gene TRBJ1-3; D unclear. The receptor was derived from a man aged 50-59 years with active COVID-19. CDR3 sequence reads: CASSSVYGNTIYF. The CDR3 DNA sequence: TGTGCCAGCAGCTCAGTGTATGGAAACACCATATATTTT.